Each of the 14 T cell receptor beta chains below was sequenced from the same sample in a study of identical twins. TCRdb fed the 5' RACE reads into MiXCR, producing one record per CDR3 protein. The data show 700,000 or so distinct CDR3 sequences, with around 8.3% seen just once and 0.85% to 1% held by the top ten. This same sample was also part of a study on yellow fever vaccine responses in identical twins.

The sample consisted of PBMCs. These receptors all stem from a woman in her late teens or twenties in good health.

This clonotype came up a few times. The chain links TRBV6-1 to TRBJ1-3; the D is unclear. Germline-derived CDR1 and CDR2 are MNHNS and SASEGT. The CDR3 contains 14 residues. The germline V and J ends were trimmed by 7 bases and 5 bases, with 15 bases remaining between them. The CDR3 sequence: CASIGWTRRNTIYF. The CDR3 coding sequence is TGTGCCAGCATTGGATGGACGCGCAGAAACACCATATATTTT.

This rearrangement joins TRBV28 to TRBJ1-6; a weak D match, TRBD1 (5 bases). The CDR3 has 15 amino acids. Germline assignment: CDR1 MDHEN and CDR2 SYDVKM. Trimming shortened V by 7 bases and J by 10 bases, and 20 bases separated the two germline ends. The CDR3 here is CASIFSMGGGSPLHF. In DNA form, the CDR3 reads TGTGCCAGCATCTTTTCGATGGGGGGAGGGTCACCCCTCCACTTT.

V and J are TRBV5-1 and TRBJ2-3; the D is unclear. Per the germline V gene, CDR1 is SGHRS and CDR2 is YFSETQ. The CDR3 runs 16 residues. Trimming shortened V by 0 bases and J by 1 base, and 12 bases separated the two germline ends. For the CDR3, the DNA is TGCGCCAGCAGCTTGGACAGTGCCGTCGGCACAGATACGCAGTATTTT. Protein: CASSLDSAVGTDTQYF.

The chain couples TRBV7-2 to TRBJ2-5, with 9 bases that match TRBD1. Germline lookup yields CDR1 SGHTA and CDR2 FQGNSA. V lost 1 base to trimming and J lost 4 bases; unmatched junction nucleotides: 4. CDR3 length: 15 amino acids. Here the CDR3 DNA reads TGTGCCAGCAGCTTAGGACAGGGGGGCAGAGAGACCCAGTACTTC. Its translation: CASSLGQGGRETQYF.

This clonotype was picked up a small number of times. The chain carries TRBV4-3 and TRBJ2-3; D might be TRBD2 (5 bases). Germline lookup yields CDR1 LGHNA and CDR2 YSLEER. V was cut by 0 bases and J by 3 bases, with 13 bases left in between. This CDR3 contains 16 residues. CDR3 in DNA: TGCGCCAGCAGCCAAGATGGAGGCGTCGGAACAGATACGCAGTATTTT. Its protein is CASSQDGGVGTDTQYF.

The CDR3 loop is CASSLPGEGGQETQYF. CDR3 DNA sequence: TGTGCCAGCAGTTTGCCAGGGGAAGGGGGACAAGAGACCCAGTACTTC. The chain has TRBV27 and TRBJ2-5; D possibly corresponds to TRBD1 (6 bases). V was cut by 3 bases and J by 2 bases, with 16 bases left in between. The CDR3 sequence is 16 residues long. From germline, CDR1 is MNHEY and CDR2 SMNVEV (reference sequence).

This clonotype was seen more than once but under ten times. The V gene is TRBV2, the J gene TRBJ2-1; D ambiguous. This CDR3 region has 13 residues. Trimming stripped 2 bases from V and 12 bases from J, with 14 bases between. Germline CDR1 and CDR2: SNHLY and FYNNEI. The CDR3 DNA follows: TGTGCCAGCAGTGAACTGGCCTATTTGGGGCAGTTCTTC. This encodes CASSELAYLGQFF.

This clonotype was recorded only once. Because it lacks the conserved phenylalanine or tryptophan at the end, this CDR3 is likely a read error. V gene TRBV19 combines with J gene TRBJ1-1; D remains unclear. Trimming left V 0 bases short and J 0 bases short, with 8 bases between. The CDR3 extends over 15 amino acids. Germline V gene sequence: CDR1 LNHDA, CDR2 SQIVND (reference sequence). CDR3 sequence: CASSIDGRLNTEAFI. CDR3 DNA sequence: TGTGCCAGTAGTATAGATGGACGGCTGAACACTGAAGCTTTCATT.

The rearrangement joins TRBV3-1 to TRBJ2-7; TRBD2 agrees at 7 bases. Germline V lookup: CDR1 LGHDT, CDR2 YNNKEL (reference sequence). The CDR3 has 15 amino acids. Losses at the gene ends were 2 bases for V and 2 bases for J; bases not matched to a gene: 6. CDR3 DNA: TGTGCCAGCAGCCAATTGTGGGAGGGTACCTACGAGCAGTACTTC. The encoded protein is CASSQLWEGTYEQYF.

This chain links TRBV7-9 with TRBJ2-5; possibly TRBD2 for D (6 bases). Germline V gene lookup returns CDR1 SEHNR and CDR2 FQNEAQ (reference sequence). V was trimmed by 1 base and J by 5 bases, leaving 14 bases between them. The CDR3 consists of 15 residues. The CDR3 sequence: CASSLGRGTGETQYF. The CDR3 DNA reads TGTGCCAGCAGCTTAGGTCGGGGGACGGGGGAGACCCAGTACTTC. Together with reference TRBV7-9 and TRBJ2-5, the CDR3 gives the full variable domain: DTGVSQNPRHKITKRGQNVTFRCDPISEHNRLYWYRQTLGQGPEFLTYFQNEAQLEKSRLLSDRFSAERPKGSFSTLEIQRTEQGDSAMYLCASSLGRGTGETQYFGPGTRLLVL.

This clonotype came up a few times. The V and J genes are TRBV28 and TRBJ1-2; a possible D gene is TRBD1 (6 bases). V was clipped by 5 bases and J by 4 bases, with 11 bases between them. In germline, CDR1 is MDHEN, CDR2 SYDVKM. This CDR3 is 13 amino acids long. CDR3 protein: CASSRVGAYGYTF. As DNA, the CDR3 is TGTGCCAGCAGTCGTGTGGGGGCCTATGGCTACACCTTC.

This clonotype was seen at least ten times. The V gene is TRBV7-8, the J gene TRBJ2-3, with 7 bases identical to TRBD1. The CDR3 length is 16 residues. After removal of 5 bases from V and 0 bases from J, the junction contained 8 bases not matched to a gene. Germline CDR1 reads SGHVS; CDR2 reads FQNEAQ. CDR3 bases: TGTGCCAGCAGCCCGAGGGACAGTTCTAGCACAGATACGCAGTATTTT. Translation: CASSPRDSSSTDTQYF. The full variable domain, in which reference TRBV7-8 and TRBJ2-3 provide the parts outside the CDR3, is GAGVSQSPRYKVAKRGQDVALRCDPISGHVSLFWYQQALGQGPEFLTYFQNEAQLDKSGLPSDRFFAERPEGSVSTLKIQRTQQEDSAVYLCASSPRDSSSTDTQYFGPGTRLTVL.

This clonotype was observed many times. V and J are TRBV2 and TRBJ2-5, with D possibly matching TRBD2 (5 bases). Looked up from germline, CDR1 is SNHLY and CDR2 is FYNNEI. This CDR3 contains 15 residues. V was cut by 3 bases and J by 5 bases, with 16 bases left in between. CDR3 protein: CASSDPARVKETQYF. CDR3 DNA sequence: TGTGCCAGCAGTGACCCAGCGAGGGTTAAGGAGACCCAGTACTTC.

This clonotype was counted between two and nine times. V usage is TRBV7-9 and J usage is TRBJ2-3, with TRBD2 matching over 7 bases. After removal of 5 bases from V and 7 bases from J, the junction contained 12 bases not matched to a gene. The CDR3 is made up of 15 amino acids. Germline loops: CDR1 SEHNR, CDR2 FQNEAQ (reference sequence). The CDR3 spells CASSRLRERVYTQYF. In DNA, the CDR3 is TGTGCCAGCAGCCGATTGCGGGAGAGGGTTTATACGCAGTATTTT.